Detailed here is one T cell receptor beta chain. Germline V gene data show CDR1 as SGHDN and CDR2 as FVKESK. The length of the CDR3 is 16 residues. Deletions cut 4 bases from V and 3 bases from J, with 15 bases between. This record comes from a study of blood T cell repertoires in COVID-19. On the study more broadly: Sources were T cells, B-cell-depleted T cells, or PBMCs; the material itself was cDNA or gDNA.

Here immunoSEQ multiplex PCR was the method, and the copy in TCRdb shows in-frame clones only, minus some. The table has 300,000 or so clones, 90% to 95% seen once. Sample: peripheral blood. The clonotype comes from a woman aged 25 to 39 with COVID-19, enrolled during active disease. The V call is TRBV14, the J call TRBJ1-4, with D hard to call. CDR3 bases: TGTGCCAGCAGCCGGCAAATCGGGTCCCCTAATGAAAAACTGTTTTTT. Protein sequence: CASSRQIGSPNEKLFF.